Listed below are T cell receptor beta chains from one sample, sequenced in a study of OX40 agonist ivuxolimab in advanced cancers. Repertoires were generated with immunoSEQ multiplex PCR, while TCRdb's copy carries only in-frame clones and drops some. Counted here are tens of thousands of clones, about 90% occurring once; the ten biggest clones make up 14% to 15%. The source was CD4+ or CD8+ T cells sorted from blood, collected in a trial of the OX40 agonist ivuxolimab. The receptors shown here come from an adult with an advanced solid tumor such as melanoma, head and neck, liver or kidney cancer. The CDR3 runs from the conserved cysteine through the conserved F or W. D genes are given only for firm matches. Not all rows give a size; the values are once, few, many and, for expanded clones, a class.

-	once	TRBJ2-1	TRBV5-1	TGCGCCAGCAGCTGGGACCCAGTGGCCTATGAGCAGTTCTTC	CASSWDPVAYEQFF
TRBD1	once	TRBJ2-2	TRBV7-9	TGTGCCAGTTACAGGGGCGACCTTCCCGGGGAGCTGTTTTTT	CASYRGDLPGELFF
-	few	TRBJ2-1	TRBV19	TGTGCCAGTAGTATAGGGAGCTCCTACAATGAGCAGTTCTTC	CASSIGSSYNEQFF
-	-	TRBJ2-7	TRBV27	TGTGCCAGCAGTCAGACTTATACCTACGAGCAGTACTTC	CASSQTYTYEQYF
TRBD1	-	TRBJ1-5	TRBV6-5	TGTGCCAGCAGCCCAGGGGGGAGCAATCAGCCCCAGCATTTT	CASSPGGSNQPQHF
-	few	TRBJ1-1	TRBV4-3	TGCGCCAGCAGCAGATTAACAGGCAGGCACACTGAAGCTTTCTTT	CASSRLTGRHTEAFF
TRBD2	-	TRBJ2-3	TRBV27	TGTGCCAGCAGTTTAGCGGGAGGGCCAGGAGATACGCAGTATTTT	CASSLAGGPGDTQYF
TRBD1	-	TRBJ1-2	TRBV28	TGTGCCAGCAGGTCTGGAGCAGGGGGCCTAAATTTTAACTATGGCTACACCTTC	CASRSGAGGLNFNYGYTF
-	once	TRBJ2-1	TRBV10-1	TGCGCCAGCAGTGAAATGAGCTCCTACAATGAGCAGTTCTTC	CASSEMSSYNEQFF
-	-	TRBJ2-3	TRBV29-1	TGCAGCGTTATGGGGGCCCCGGGTAACAAAGATACGCAGTATTTT	CSVMGAPGNKDTQYF
-	-	TRBJ2-7	TRBV7-2	TGTGCCAGCAGCACCTCCACAGGGAGCGAGCAGTACTTC	CASSTSTGSEQYF
-	-	TRBJ2-7	TRBV5-5	TGTGCCAGCAGCTTGGGAGGGAATCCCTACGAGCAGTACTTC	CASSLGGNPYEQYF
-	-	TRBJ1-5	TRBV9	TGTGCCAGCGCCGGGGATAGCAATCAGCCCCAGCATTTT	CASAGDSNQPQHF
TRBD2	-	TRBJ2-1	TRBV5-1	TGCGCCAGCAGCACGGGGACTAGCGGACTATACAATGAGCAGTTCTTC	CASSTGTSGLYNEQFF
TRBD1	-	TRBJ1-6	TRBV28	TGTGCCAGCAGTTTGGGACAGGGTAATTCACCCCTCCACTTT	CASSLGQGNSPLHF
TRBD2	-	TRBJ2-5	TRBV4-3	TGCGCCAGCAGCCAAGGGCGGGAGGGCCGTTGGACCCAGTACTTC	CASSQGREGRWTQYF
-	-	TRBJ2-5	TRBV6-6	TGTGCCAGCAGCCAGGGAGAGACCCAGTACTTC	CASSQGETQYF
-	-	TRBJ2-1	TRBV7-2	TGTGCCAGCAGCTTACAGACTGAGGTCGATGAGCAGTTCTTC	CASSLQTEVDEQFF
TRBD2	-	TRBJ2-7	TRBV27	TGTGCCAGCAGTTTATCTAGCGGGAGGGCCTTTAACGAGCAGTACTTC	CASSLSSGRAFNEQYF
TRBD1	-	TRBJ2-5	TRBV6-1	TGTGCCAGCAGTGAAGAAGACAGGGAAACGGAGACCCAGTACTTC	CASSEEDRETETQYF
-	-	TRBJ2-5	TRBV11-1	TGTGCCAGCAGCCCGACCGACCAAGAGACCCAGTACTTC	CASSPTDQETQYF
-	-	TRBJ1-3	TRBV4-3	TGCGCCAGCAGCCAAGCTGGGGGTGGGGCCTCTGGAAACACCATATATTTT	CASSQAGGGASGNTIYF
-	-	TRBJ2-3	TRBV6-5	TGTGCCAGCAGTTACACGGGCCCGGGGTTGGGTACGCAGTATTTT	CASSYTGPGLGTQYF
-	-	TRBJ2-4	TRBV7-9	TGTGCCAGCAGCCCAGAGGACTTAGACATTCAGTACTTC	CASSPEDLDIQYF
-	-	TRBJ2-7	TRBV7-3	TGTGCCAGCAGCTTAGTGACGGGTAGGGCCCACGAGCAGTACTTC	CASSLVTGRAHEQYF
TRBD2	-	TRBJ2-3	TRBV29-1	TGCAGCGTTGAAGTGGGGGGGAGCACAGATACGCAGTATTTT	CSVEVGGSTDTQYF
-	-	TRBJ2-1	TRBV7-6	TGTGCCAGCAGCTTAGCGTGGGCAAGCGCCTACAATGAGCAGTTCTTC	CASSLAWASAYNEQFF
TRBD1	-	TRBJ1-3	TRBV6-8	TGTGCCAGCAGTCCGGTGGACAGGTTCCCTGGAAACACCATATATTTT	CASSPVDRFPGNTIYF
-	-	TRBJ2-5	TRBV9	TGTGCCAGCAGCCCCCGCCCCCCTAGCGCCGAAGAGACCCAGTACTTC	CASSPRPPSAEETQYF
-	-	TRBJ2-3	TRBV27	TGTGCCAGCAGTTTATTATCTGGGGCAGGGAGCACAGATACGCAGTATTTT	CASSLLSGAGSTDTQYF
-	-	TRBJ1-5	TRBV4-2	TGTGCCAGCAGTCACCAAAAGGACAGCGTAGATCAGCCCCAGCATTTT	CASSHQKDSVDQPQHF
-	-	TRBJ1-1	TRBV7-9	TGTGCCAGCAGCTTAGGTTCATGGACTGAAGCTTTCTTT	CASSLGSWTEAFF
-	-	TRBJ2-5	TRBV28	TGTGCCAGCCTCGGAGACCAAGAGACCCAGTACTTC	CASLGDQETQYF
-	-	TRBJ2-7	TRBV11-2	TGTGCCAGCAGCCCGGGGACTGCCGCCTACGAGCAGTACTTC	CASSPGTAAYEQYF
TRBD2	-	TRBJ2-7	TRBV27	TGTGCCAGCGCCGCGGGGGGCGAGCAGTACTTC	CASAAGGEQYF
TRBD2	-	TRBJ2-6	TRBV7-2	TGTGCGGTGACTAGCGGGATAATCTTCTCTGGGGCCAACGTCCTGACTTTC	CAVTSGIIFSGANVLTF
TRBD1	-	TRBJ2-7	TRBV9	TGTGCCAGCAGCGTATTGTCAGGGGGAAAAGAGCAGTACTTC	CASSVLSGGKEQYF
-	-	TRBJ1-1	TRBV19	TGTGCCAGTAGTATAGGTGGGAACACTGAAGCTTTCTTT	CASSIGGNTEAFF
-	once	TRBJ2-2	TRBV11-3	TGTGCCAGCAGCCTCCCCTTCGGAGGAAACACCGGGGAGCTGTTTTTT	CASSLPFGGNTGELFF
TRBD1	-	TRBJ1-1	TRBV7-9	TGTGCCAGCAGGCCCCAGGGGGCTGCGAACACTGAAGCTTTCTTT	CASRPQGAANTEAFF
TRBD2	-	TRBJ2-1	TRBV19	TGTGCCAGTAGTAGAGGACTAGCGGGCGATGAGCAGTTCTTC	CASSRGLAGDEQFF
-	few	TRBJ1-5	TRBV5-6	TGTGCCAGCAGCTCGAACGGGGGCAATCAGCCCCAGCATTTT	CASSSNGGNQPQHF